The clone carrying this T cell receptor (beta chain) was seen only a few times. Its antigen is currently unknown. TCR beta cDNA libraries included unique molecular identifiers. TCRdb reprocessed the PCR reads via MiXCR and lists one record per CDR3 protein. Of 350,000 to 500,000 distinct CDR3 sequences detected, 35% to 45% appear once; the ten largest clones hold approximately 7.1%. The sample belongs to a study of post-analysis software for immune sequencing data. Study findings and constraints: Patients had higher frequencies than controls of about five TRBV segments, including TRBV5-6, TRBV5-1 and TRBV20-1.

Germline V gives CDR1 KGHDR, CDR2 SFDVKD. The CDR3 sequence is 17 residues long. This chain connects TRBV24-1 to TRBJ2-7; 15 positions match TRBD2. The last part of the DNA fits TRBJ2-5 better; the J call may be wrong. The sample consisted of blood. The TCR was taken from a girl aged 2 to 9 with multiple sclerosis. CDR3 loop: CATSDTGGLAGGETQYF. The CDR3 DNA sequence: TGTGCCACCAGTGATACAGGGGGACTAGCGGGAGGAGAGACCCAGTACTTC.